The next 27 T cell receptor beta chains were all read from a single sample in a study of shared clonotypes between healthy human individuals. The assay was immunoSEQ multiplex PCR, and TCRdb's table has in-frame clones only and misses some. The repertoire consists of roughly 110,000 clones, with 68% occurring once and the leading ten covering roughly a quarter. The source material was memory CD8+ T cells sorted from blood. Subset described: CD45RO+ cells pooled with CCR7-negative TemRA cells. All receptors derive from a woman aged 25 to 39 in good health.

This sequence joins TRBV19 and TRBJ2-7; D remains ambiguous. The CDR3 contains 14 residues. Germline V gives CDR1 LNHDA, CDR2 SQIVND (reference sequence). The germline V and J ends were trimmed by 2 bases and 3 bases, with 11 bases remaining between them. This CDR3 reads CASSINDGDYEQYF. CDR3 nucleotides: TGTGCCAGTAGTATAAACGACGGAGACTACGAGCAGTACTTC.

The chain's CDR3 is CASTGQGGYGYTF. The CDR3 region has the DNA TGTGCCAGCACTGGACAGGGTGGCTATGGCTACACCTTC. This chain links TRBV27 with TRBJ1-2, with 8 bases matching TRBD1. The V and J ends lost 7 bases and 4 bases, in that order; junction bases with no gene match: 5. The germline V gene encodes CDR1 MNHEY and CDR2 SMNVEV (reference sequence). The CDR3 covers 13 residues.

This clone was found once. V usage is TRBV7-9 and J usage is TRBJ2-5, with D uncertain. The DNA end is more similar to TRBJ2-7, so the J call may be wrong. The CDR3 runs to 15 residues. CDR1 and CDR2 from the germline V gene are SEHNR and FQNEAQ (reference sequence). Here the CDR3 DNA reads TGTGCCAGCAGCTTACAGGTCCACCTGATCCACGAGCAGTACTTC. Protein: CASSLQVHLIHEQYF.

The V gene is TRBV28, the J gene TRBJ2-5; 8 bases map to TRBD1. The CDR3 length is 13 residues. The V segment lost 6 bases and the J segment 3 bases; nucleotides outside the gene matches: 3. Germline CDR1 MDHEN, CDR2 SYDVKM. CDR3 loop: CASRQQGEETQYF. CDR3 sequence (DNA): TGTGCCAGCAGACAACAGGGGGAAGAGACCCAGTACTTC. Full variable domain (rest looked up from reference TRBV28 and TRBJ2-5): DVKVTQSSRYLVKRTGEKVFLECVQDMDHENMFWYRQDPGLGLRLIYFSYDVKMKEKGDIPEGYSVSREKKERFSLILESASTNQTSMYLCASRQQGEETQYFGPGTRLLVL.

The chain combines TRBV27 with TRBJ2-7; D perhaps matches TRBD1 (6 bases). Germline lookup yields CDR1 MNHEY and CDR2 SMNVEV (reference sequence). Trimming pared 7 bases from V and 6 bases from J, leaving 16 bases between. This CDR3 has 13 residues. The CDR3 spells CASTFVGGSEQYF. For the CDR3, the DNA is TGTGCCAGCACCTTCGTAGGGGGTAGCGAGCAGTACTTC.

This chain joins TRBV6-4 and TRBJ2-7; 7 bases match TRBD2. The V and J ends lost 6 bases and 6 bases, in that order; junction bases with no gene match: 14. The CDR3 consists of 15 residues. Looked up from germline, CDR1 is MRHNA and CDR2 is SNTAGT. This CDR3 is CASSRGESGVSEQYF. The DNA of the CDR3 is TGTGCCAGCAGCCGGGGGGAGTCGGGTGTGAGCGAGCAGTACTTC.

V and J are TRBV27 and TRBJ2-4; 7 bases map to TRBD2. CDR1 is MNHEY and CDR2 is SMNVEV in the germline V gene (reference sequence). The ends lost 4 bases at V and 3 bases at J; junction bases unmatched: 6. The CDR3 spans 15 residues. Here the CDR3 reads CASSSAWEGKNIQYF. CDR3 DNA: TGTGCCAGCAGTTCTGCCTGGGAGGGCAAAAACATTCAGTACTTC.

The chain couples TRBV28 to TRBJ1-5, with 9 bases fitting TRBD1. CDR1 MDHEN and CDR2 SYDVKM come from the germline V gene. CDR3 size: 14 residues. V shed 6 bases, J shed 7 bases, and the junction held 7 bases outside the gene matches. In DNA, the CDR3 is TGTGCCAGCAGCCGGGACAGGGACGGGCAGCCCCAGCATTTT. It is translated as CASSRDRDGQPQHF.

The chain combines TRBV6-5 with TRBJ2-3; possibly TRBD1 or TRBD2 for D (7 bases each). The CDR3 runs 14 residues. Trimming cost V 6 bases and J 5 bases, with 15 bases left between them. The germline CDR1 and CDR2 sequences are MNHEY and SVGAGI. The CDR3 nucleotides read TGTGCCAGCAGGCGACAGGGAGGGCTAGATACGCAGTATTTT. It specifies CASRRQGGLDTQYF.

This clone was counted a few times. The chain couples TRBV5-4 to TRBJ2-7; TRBD1 matches 11 bases. The ends lost 4 bases at V and 4 bases at J; junction bases unmatched: 4. The CDR3 runs 14 residues. CDR1 and CDR2 (germline): SGHNT, YYREEE (reference sequence). The CDR3 reads CASSPGQGGYEQYF. The CDR3 DNA follows: TGTGCCAGCAGCCCGGGACAGGGGGGATACGAGCAGTACTTC.

The chain carries TRBV7-8 and TRBJ2-1; 10 bases fit TRBD2. This CDR3 is built from 15 residues. V gave up 2 bases and J gave up 3 bases; unmatched junction bases: 1. Germline V lookup: CDR1 SGHVS, CDR2 FQNEAQ. The CDR3 here is CASSLLAGGYNEQFF. Written as DNA, the CDR3 is TGTGCCAGCAGCTTATTAGCGGGAGGCTACAATGAGCAGTTCTTC. Full variable domain (outside the CDR3, taken from reference TRBV7-8 and TRBJ2-1): GAGVSQSPRYKVAKRGQDVALRCDPISGHVSLFWYQQALGQGPEFLTYFQNEAQLDKSGLPSDRFFAERPEGSVSTLKIQRTQQEDSAVYLCASSLLAGGYNEQFFGPGTRLTVL.

This clone was seen only a few times. The genes are TRBV25-1 and TRBJ1-5; 7 nucleotides match TRBD1. This CDR3 is built from 16 residues. V shed 1 base, J shed 4 bases, and the junction held 7 bases outside the gene matches. CDR1 MGHDK and CDR2 SYGVNS come from the germline V gene. The CDR3 DNA follows: TGTGCCAGCAGTGAATCTCGGCAGGGGGTGAATCAGCCCCAGCATTTT. Encoded protein: CASSESRQGVNQPQHF.

Here the CDR3 DNA reads TGTGCCAGTAGTATAGAGTGGGCTACCTACGAGCAGTACTTC. Its protein is CASSIEWATYEQYF. The genes are TRBV19 and TRBJ2-7, with no clear D. In germline, CDR1 is LNHDA, CDR2 SQIVND (reference sequence). V lost 0 bases, J lost 2 bases, and 8 bases lay in between. The CDR3 has 14 residues. The whole variable domain, remainder taken from reference TRBV19 and TRBJ2-7, is DGGITQSPKYLFRKEGQNVTLSCEQNLNHDAMYWYRQDPGQGLRLIYYSQIVNDFQKGDIAEGYSVSREKKESFPLTVTSAQKNPTAFYLCASSIEWATYEQYFGPGTRLTVT.

The chain joins TRBV4-1 to TRBJ1-2, with 7 positions matching TRBD1. CDR1 is MGHRA, CDR2 YSYEKL, per germline. CDR3 length: 17 residues. Trimming removed 4 bases from V and 6 bases from J; junction bases left unmatched: 17. The CDR3 protein is CASSPGTVFYYDHGYTF. CDR3 coding DNA: TGCGCCAGCAGCCCCGGGACAGTCTTCTACTATGATCATGGCTACACCTTC.

The chain joins TRBV11-2 to TRBJ2-3, with a weak D call TRBD1 (5 bases). This CDR3 has 18 amino acids. Per the germline V gene, CDR1 is SGHAT and CDR2 is FQNNGV. V gave up 5 bases and J gave up 0 bases, with 21 bases separating them. Here the CDR3 DNA reads TGTGCCAGCAGCCCGGACCCAACAGCGCAGGGAAGCACAGATACGCAGTATTTT. Translation: CASSPDPTAQGSTDTQYF.

The genes are TRBV2 and TRBJ1-5, with a tentative D call TRBD1 (5 bases). Germline values: CDR1 SNHLY, CDR2 FYNNEI. V was trimmed by 4 bases and J by 4 bases, leaving 14 bases between them. The CDR3 totals 15 residues. CDR3 sequence: CASSVEGLINQPQHF. The CDR3, as DNA: TGTGCCAGCAGTGTTGAGGGGTTGATAAATCAGCCCCAGCATTTT.

In its sample, this clone was seen a few times. This chain connects TRBV6-1 to TRBJ2-7, with D perhaps given as TRBD1 or TRBD2 (5 bases each). V gave up 1 base and J gave up 7 bases, with 11 bases separating them. The CDR3 covers 13 residues. From germline, CDR1 is MNHNS and CDR2 SASEGT. The chain's CDR3 is CASSEGDLLEQYF. Written as DNA, the CDR3 is TGTGCCAGCAGTGAAGGGGACCTACTAGAGCAGTACTTC.

This clone was detected ten times or more. The gene calls are TRBV28 and TRBJ2-2; 8 nucleotides line up with TRBD2. From germline, CDR1 is MDHEN and CDR2 SYDVKM. J was trimmed by 6 bases and V by 2 bases; bases with no gene match: 5. CDR3 length equals 15 residues. CDR3 protein: CASSLSGSEAGELFF. DNA of the CDR3: TGTGCCAGCAGTTTAAGCGGGAGTGAGGCCGGGGAGCTGTTTTTT.

The chain is built from TRBV19 and TRBJ2-6; the D gene is possibly TRBD1 (5 bases). Germline loops: CDR1 LNHDA, CDR2 SQIVND (reference sequence). The CDR3 consists of 15 residues. Trimming removed 6 bases from V and 7 bases from J, with 16 bases in between. The CDR3 coding sequence is TGTGCCAGTAGCGTTCGGCAGGGTATAGCCAACGTCCTGACTTTC. This encodes CASSVRQGIANVLTF.

J is TRBJ2-1 and V is TRBV13, with 9 bases matching TRBD1. Trimming at V came to 6 bases and at J to 0 bases, leaving 6 bases not matched to a gene. The CDR3 runs to 16 residues. Germline assignment: CDR1 PRHDT and CDR2 FYEKMQ (reference sequence). CDR3 sequence reads: CASRRRGQGSYNEQFF. CDR3 DNA: TGTGCCAGCAGACGGCGGGGACAGGGCTCCTACAATGAGCAGTTCTTC.

The chain joins TRBV2 to TRBJ1-2, with 10 bases aligning to TRBD1. The germline V gene encodes CDR1 SNHLY and CDR2 FYNNEI. The trim removed 10 bases at V and 8 bases at J, leaving 7 bases unmatched. There are 12 residues in the CDR3. This CDR3 is CANRDRGQGYTF. The CDR3 nucleotides read TGTGCCAACCGAGACAGGGGGCAGGGCTACACCTTC.

The chain combines TRBV27 with TRBJ2-3, with D perhaps matching TRBD1 (5 bases). Trimming pared 2 bases from V and 2 bases from J, leaving 14 bases between. The germline gives CDR1 MNHEY, CDR2 SMNVEV (reference sequence). This CDR3 region has 16 residues. CDR3 loop: CASSLMAGSTTDTQYF. CDR3 coding DNA: TGTGCCAGCAGTTTAATGGCAGGGTCCACCACAGATACGCAGTATTTT.

Many counts were recorded for this clone. Other nucleotide sequences in the sample specify the same CDR3. The rearrangement links TRBV10-3 to TRBJ2-1; the match to TRBD2 covers 7 bases. This CDR3 is built from 15 residues. Germline V gene lookup returns CDR1 ENHRY and CDR2 SYGVKD. V gave up 3 bases and J gave up 2 bases; unmatched junction bases: 4. CDR3 region: CAISDLAETYNEQFF. The DNA for the CDR3 is TGTGCCATCAGTGATCTAGCGGAGACCTACAATGAGCAGTTCTTC.

Ten or more counts support this clone. The chain carries TRBV5-5 and TRBJ2-6, with D perhaps matching TRBD2 (5 bases). Germline V lookup: CDR1 SGHKS, CDR2 YYEKEE (reference sequence). The CDR3 is 18 amino acids. Trimming shortened V by 4 bases and J by 1 base, and 18 bases separated the two germline ends. CDR3 amino acids: CASSQNSHGESGANVLTF. CDR3 nucleotides: TGTGCCAGCAGCCAAAACAGTCACGGGGAATCTGGGGCCAACGTCCTGACTTTC.

The chain joins TRBV9 to TRBJ2-5, with 10 bases matching TRBD1. The CDR3 is 15 amino acids. J gave up 5 bases and V 0 bases, and 4 bases lay outside the gene matches. Per the germline V gene, CDR1 is SGDLS and CDR2 is YYNGEE. The CDR3 DNA reads as TGTGCCAGCAGCGTAGGAGGGACAGGGGTCGAGACCCAGTACTTC. Translated: CASSVGGTGVETQYF.

The rearrangement joins TRBV5-1 to TRBJ2-1; the D is unclear. The CDR3 spans 17 residues. Germline CDR1 is SGHRS and CDR2 is YFSETQ. The V end lost 4 bases, the J end lost 3 bases, and 20 bases lay between the germline ends. The CDR3 DNA reads as TGCGCCAGCAGCCCGGACGATACGAAGCCGTACTACAATGAGCAGTTCTTC. It encodes CASSPDDTKPYYNEQFF.

This chain uses TRBV7-9 with TRBJ2-1; D uncertain. Germline V gene sequence: CDR1 SEHNR, CDR2 FQNEAQ (reference sequence). V lost 1 base to trimming and J lost 3 bases, with 7 bases between them. This CDR3 is built from 14 residues. CDR3 residues: CASSLDQLYNEQFF. The CDR3 coding sequence is TGTGCCAGCAGCTTAGACCAGCTCTACAATGAGCAGTTCTTC.